Sequencing of this TCR beta chain was carried out in a study of blood T cell repertoires in COVID-19 (dated by TCRdb to about 2020). Background on the whole study: The collaborator samples originated in the United States, Italy and Spain and spanned the acute and convalescent phases of COVID-19. The material from the prospective study consisted of cDNA or gDNA derived from T cells, B-cell-depleted T cells, or PBMCs. Subjects who had been exposed to COVID-19, were actively infected with it, or had recovered from it provided the deeply sampled blood TCRbeta repertoires that made up the dataset. A freely available public database, intended as a resource for researchers studying the immune response to SARS-CoV-2, is where the repertoires were released. Samples were obtained from the ongoing ImmuneRACE study (first 160 participants) and from some 1,300 subjects provided by 6 global collaborators. A de-identified subject ID, COVID-19 status, age in years and sex were almost always included in the sample metadata. Where available, HLA class I and class II types were obtained from metadata supplied by the sample provider rather than from assay-based typing. What the work shows at the level of the full study, not this receptor alone: The quantity of clinical and demographic metadata differed by source and by participant and was supplied without curation.

The collaborating institutions used their own protocols to collect whole blood in K2EDTA tubes. For TCRbeta analysis, collaborator samples were shipped as frozen whole blood, as isolated PBMCs, or as DNA extracted from either sample type. Regarding this clone: It lacks a known antigen. No clone much larger than this one lies a single base away; base qualities are absent.

TCRbeta CDR3 regions were amplified from genomic DNA using the immunoSEQ Assay, a bias-controlled multiplex PCR. The original pipeline was this. The number of nucleated cells in each sample was estimated by amplification of reference gene primers within the assay. To quantify the absolute abundance of each unique TCRbeta CDR3 rearrangement, sequence reads were collapsed and filtered. Productive Simpson clonality was computed per sample as the square root of Simpson's diversity index over productive rearrangements. Imported from immuneACCESS, the table was reduced by TCRdb to in-frame sequences with V and J called. These copies leave out some clones; in studies compared against another copy, an unresolved V gene accounts for under half, and the cause of the remainder is not known. That table gives V, J and clone size, and the DNA gave D and trimming. The sample data list around 400,000 clones, and roughly 90% of these were observed just once. Around 1.2% of the sample comes from the top ten.

CDR1 and CDR2 (MDHEN, SYDVKM) derive from the germline V gene. The CDR3 starts with the cysteine, ends with the phenylalanine, and has 13 residues. The DNA shown is the 39-base CDR3, in frame from base 1. V is pared back by 5 bases and J by 2 bases, with 10 bases lying between the germline termini. This receptor was taken from a man aged 40-55 years with acute or convalescent COVID-19. The sample taken for sequencing was peripheral blood. The chain is encoded by TRBV28 joined to TRBJ2-7; TRBD2 might be the D gene, on 5 matching bases. The sequenced DNA: TGTGCCAGCAGTCCGGGATCCCCCTACGAGCAGTACTTC. This translates into CASSPGSPYEQYF.